This T cell receptor (beta chain) derives from a study of blood T cell repertoires in COVID-19. This clone was detected once. Authors' data handling: Using reference gene primer amplification, nucleated cell counts were estimated. Some clones are missing from TCRdb's copy, which holds only in-frame ones; the method was immunoSEQ multiplex PCR. V and J calls and clone size are those listed in that table; D and trimming were worked out from the DNA. The sample carries under 300,000 clones, roughly 82% recorded once. The source of this sequence is a man older than 75 with acute or convalescent COVID-19. Sequences were obtained from peripheral blood.

CDR3 DNA sequence: TGCGCCAGCCGCGACAGTTTTGTTGAGCAGTACTTC. This translates into CASRDSFVEQYF. V is TRBV5-1 and J is TRBJ2-7, with D perhaps matching TRBD1 (5 bases). CDR1 SGHRS and CDR2 YFSETQ come from the germline V gene. The V gene lost 7 bases and the J gene lost 7 bases, with 15 bases spanning the gap. This CDR3 has 12 residues.